This record covers a single T cell receptor beta chain. Its antigen target is currently unknown. It has no much larger one-base neighbor in the sample; base qualities were not kept. The trial excluded patients who had a history of autoimmune disease or were on systemic immunosuppression. In every dose cohort, peripheral blood was drawn for TCR sequencing at baseline, cycle 4 day 1, and cycle 7 day 1. The samples were drawn from a first-in-human, open-label, multicenter phase I dose-escalation trial of ivuxolimab. Adults with locally advanced or metastatic melanoma, renal cell carcinoma, hepatocellular carcinoma or head and neck squamous cell carcinoma were enrolled in the trial. Before TCR sequencing, CD4+ T cells and CD8+ T cells from peripheral blood were sorted into separate populations. The sample comes from a study of OX40 agonist ivuxolimab in advanced cancers. As for the study more broadly: The costimulatory receptor OX40 (CD134) was targeted by ivuxolimab, a fully human IgG2 agonistic monoclonal antibody. Intravenous ivuxolimab was administered to patients every 2 weeks at six dose levels: 0.01, 0.1, 0.3, 1.5, 3 and 10 mg/kg. Of the approximately 50 dose-escalation patients, hepatocellular carcinoma was present in 19, melanoma in approximately 15, renal cell carcinoma in 9 and head and neck cancer in 9. In the dose-escalation cohort, approximately 82% of patients were male, and the mean age was roughly 60 years, with a range of 23 to 79. Prior anti-PD-1, anti-PD-L1 or anti-CTLA-4 therapy was permitted, and 30% to 45% of dose-escalation patients had received checkpoint inhibitors. Partial responses occurred in three dose-escalation patients: two with cutaneous melanoma and one with hepatocellular carcinoma. Peripheral TCRbeta sequencing aimed to test whether ivuxolimab altered TCR sequence diversity and caused clonal T-cell expansion. The paper reports the monotherapy dose-escalation portion (N of about 54 patients) of the phase I ivuxolimab trial.

V and J are trimmed by 1 base and 3 bases, and the gene matches miss 7 bases of the junction. The CDR3 contains 16 residues, cysteine and phenylalanine counted. Solely the CDR3 DNA is kept, with 48 bases framed from the first base. Sequences MNHNS (CDR1) and SASEGT (CDR2) are obtained from the germline V gene. For sequencing of the TCRbeta CDR3 region, genomic DNA was extracted from the sorted cells. The immunoSEQ Assay was used for sequencing of TCRbeta CDR3 regions. TCRdb limited this immuneACCESS table to in-frame rearrangements with V and J called. A share of clones is missing; checked studies link under half to unresolved V genes, and the rest is unexplained. For this sample there are more than 35,000 clones; approximately 80% appear just once. The ten largest account for about 24% of the sample. Paper-wide results and their limitations: After ivuxolimab, more expanded clones were found on average in CD8+ T cells than in CD4+ T cells. Which antigens the clonally expanded peripheral T cells were specific for was not determined. At doses from 0.1 to 3.0 mg/kg, clonal expansion was seen in both CD4+ and CD8+ blood T cells between baseline and week 6. Low levels of normalized T-cell clonal expansion were also seen in some nonresponding patients. In partial responders in the 0.1-3.0 mg/kg groups, normalized peripheral clonal expansion was found to be among the lowest, especially among CD8+ T cells.

The sequence derives from an adult with an advanced solid tumor such as melanoma, head and neck, liver or kidney cancer. The chain joins TRBV6-1 to TRBJ2-3, with TRBD1 identical over 7 junction bases. Sequencing was performed on CD4+ or CD8+ T cells sorted from blood, taken in a trial of the OX40 agonist ivuxolimab. In nucleotide form, the sequence is TGTGCCAGCAGTGAAGTGGTGGGGACAGAGACAGATACGCAGTATTTT. Its protein is CASSEVVGTETDTQYF.